This TCR beta chain was recovered during a study of neurological immune-mediated disorders. Study-wide results and limits: The greatest degree of TCR clonal expansion was observed in HTLV-1-associated myelopathy, with the lowest in multiple sclerosis, below that of healthy controls.

The cDNA came from 5'RACE, which used 10-nucleotide random UMIs. TCRdb re-derived calls from the 5' RACE reads in MiXCR, one entry per CDR3 protein. Among just over 95,000 distinct CDR3 sequences listed, 3.5% were seen once. This clonotype was counted a few times. Its specificity is unknown. A much more abundant neighbour one base away suggests this may be a read error. The CDR3 runs 16 residues. Germline CDR1 SGHVS, CDR2 FQNEAQ. V and J are TRBV7-8 and TRBJ1-3, with no clear D. This TCR came from a woman younger than 30 with multiple sclerosis. Source material: PBMCs. CDR3 sequence: CASSFGPRSSGKTIYF. The CDR3 DNA is TGTGCCAGCAGCTTTGGCCCGCGGAGCTCTGGAAAAACCATATATTTT.